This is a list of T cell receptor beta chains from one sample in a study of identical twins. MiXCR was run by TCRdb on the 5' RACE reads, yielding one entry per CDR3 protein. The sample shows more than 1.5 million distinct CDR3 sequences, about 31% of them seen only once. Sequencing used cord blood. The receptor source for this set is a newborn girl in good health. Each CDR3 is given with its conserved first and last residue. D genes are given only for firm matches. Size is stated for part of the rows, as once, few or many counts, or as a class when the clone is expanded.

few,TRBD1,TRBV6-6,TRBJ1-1,CAVQRGPEAFF,TGTGCCGTGCAGAGGGGGCCTGAAGCTTTCTTT
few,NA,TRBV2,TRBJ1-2,CASSSPLYGYTF,TGTGCCAGCAGTAGTCCCCTCTATGGCTACACCTTC
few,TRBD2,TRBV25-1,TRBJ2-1,CASSEFVSGNYNEQFF,TGTGCCAGCAGTGAATTTGTTAGCGGGAATTACAATGAGCAGTTCTTC
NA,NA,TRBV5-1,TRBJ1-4,CASSLVGAAPEDEKLFF,TGCGCCAGCAGCTTGGTTGGGGCAGCCCCGGAGGATGAAAAACTGTTTTTT
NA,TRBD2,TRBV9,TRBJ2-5,CASSAGRAGAETQYF,TGTGCCAGCAGCGCTGGACGAGCGGGGGCAGAGACCCAGTACTTC
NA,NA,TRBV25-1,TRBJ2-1,CASSEPWGVTGSYNEQFF,TGTGCCAGCAGTGAACCATGGGGAGTGACAGGATCCTACAATGAGCAGTTCTTC
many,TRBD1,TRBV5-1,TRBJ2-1,CASSLGQGSSYNEQFF,TGTGCCAGCAGCTTAGGACAGGGGAGCTCCTACAATGAGCAGTTCTTC
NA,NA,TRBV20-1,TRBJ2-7,CSVLATYEQYF,TGCAGCGTTCTGGCCACCTACGAGCAGTACTTC
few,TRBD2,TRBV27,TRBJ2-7,CASRSEIGLADYNEQYF,TGTGCCAGCCGATCAGAGATAGGGCTAGCGGATTACAATGAGCAGTACTTC
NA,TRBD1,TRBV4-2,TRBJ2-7,CASSLRRGLYEQYF,TGTGCCAGCAGCCTGCGTAGGGGGCTCTACGAGCAGTACTTC
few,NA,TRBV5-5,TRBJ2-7,CASSLMLATYEQYF,TGTGCCAGCAGCTTGATGCTAGCCACCTACGAGCAGTACTTC
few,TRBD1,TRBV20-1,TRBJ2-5,CSFPSRGQETQYF,TGCAGCTTCCCAAGCAGGGGGCAAGAGACCCAGTACTTC
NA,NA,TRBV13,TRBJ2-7,CASSLGGLLHEQYF,TGTGCCAGCAGCTTAGGAGGGCTCCTCCACGAGCAGTACTTC
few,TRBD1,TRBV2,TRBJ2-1,CASSTEQGAEQFF,TGTGCCAGCAGTACAGAACAGGGGGCTGAGCAGTTCTTC
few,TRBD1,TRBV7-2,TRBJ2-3,CASSWDRARGTDTQYF,TGTGCCAGCAGCTGGGACAGGGCTAGGGGCACAGATACGCAGTATTTT
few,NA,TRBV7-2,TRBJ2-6,CASSLASSSGANVLTF,TGTGCCAGCAGCTTAGCCTCAAGCTCTGGGGCCAACGTCCTGACTTTC
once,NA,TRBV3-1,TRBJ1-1,CASSPRRQNTEAFF,TGTGCCAGCAGCCCCCGGAGACAGAACACTGAAGCTTTCTTT
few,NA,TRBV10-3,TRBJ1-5,CAISETFVNKGQPQHF,TGTGCCATCAGTGAGACCTTTGTTAACAAGGGGCAGCCCCAGCATTTT
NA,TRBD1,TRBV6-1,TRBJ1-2,CATQRDRGEYGYTF,TGTGCCACCCAGCGGGACAGGGGGGAGTATGGCTACACCTTC
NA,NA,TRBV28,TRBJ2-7,CASSLAGATTYEQYF,TGTGCCAGCAGTTTGGCCGGGGCCACTACCTACGAGCAGTACTTC
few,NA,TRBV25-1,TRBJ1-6,CASSEYRGVGNSPLHF,TGTGCCAGCAGTGAATATCGGGGAGTGGGCAATTCACCCCTCCACTTT
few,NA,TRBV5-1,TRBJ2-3,CASKPRLGVTDTQYF,TGCGCCAGCAAGCCCCGACTCGGGGTCACAGATACGCAGTATTTT
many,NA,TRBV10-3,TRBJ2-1,CAIRAGPYNEQFF,TGTGCCATCAGGGCAGGGCCCTACAATGAGCAGTTCTTC
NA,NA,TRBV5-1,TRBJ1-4,CASSRRGQSNEKLFF,TGCGCCAGCAGCCGGCGTGGACAGTCTAATGAAAAACTGTTTTTT
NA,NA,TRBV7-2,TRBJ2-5,CASSLEIGPRKETQYF,TGTGCCAGCAGCTTAGAGATTGGTCCGAGAAAGGAGACCCAGTACTTC
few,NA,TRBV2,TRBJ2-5,CASSEGVETQYF,TGTGCCAGCAGTGAGGGGGTCGAGACCCAGTACTTC
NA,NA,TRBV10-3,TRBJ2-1,CAIRRDLRDNEQFF,TGTGCCATCAGGAGGGACCTCAGGGACAATGAGCAGTTCTTC
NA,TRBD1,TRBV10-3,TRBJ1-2,CAISETGVIGYTF,TGTGCCATCAGTGAAACAGGGGTGATCGGCTACACCTTC
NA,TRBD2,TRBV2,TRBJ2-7,CASRVQREAYEQYF,TGTGCCAGCAGGGTCCAGCGGGAGGCCTACGAGCAGTACTTC
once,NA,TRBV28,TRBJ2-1,CASSLPRFTNEQFF,TGTGCCAGCAGTTTACCTAGATTCACCAATGAGCAGTTCTTC
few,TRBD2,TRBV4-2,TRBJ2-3,CASSPRGSGRTDTQYF,TGTGCCAGCAGCCCCCGAGGTAGCGGGAGAACAGATACGCAGTATTTT
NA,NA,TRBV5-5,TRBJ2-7,CASSLVIRQGSYEQYF,TGTGCCAGCAGCTTGGTCATCCGCCAGGGATCCTACGAGCAGTACTTC
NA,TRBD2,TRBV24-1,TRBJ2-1,CATSGSGGAVVEQFF,TGTGCCACCAGTGGTAGCGGGGGGGCGGTCGTTGAGCAGTTCTTC
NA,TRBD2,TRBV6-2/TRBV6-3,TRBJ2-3,CASSRTSGMLTDTQYF,TGTGCCAGCAGCAGGACTAGCGGGATGTTAACAGATACGCAGTATTTT
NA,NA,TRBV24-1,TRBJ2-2,CATRESSNTGELFF,TGTGCCACCAGAGAGAGTTCGAACACCGGGGAGCTGTTTTTT
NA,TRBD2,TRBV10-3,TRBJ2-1,CAISEGGIAGGYNEQFF,TGTGCCATCAGTGAGGGGGGCATAGCGGGAGGCTACAATGAGCAGTTCTTC
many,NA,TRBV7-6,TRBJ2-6,CASSLVGTGANVLTF,TGTGCCAGCAGCTTAGTGGGGACTGGGGCCAACGTCCTGACTTTC
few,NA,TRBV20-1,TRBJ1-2,CSAVTGYLYGYTF,TGCAGTGCGGTGACAGGTTATCTCTATGGCTACACCTTC
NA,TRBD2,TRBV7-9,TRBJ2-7,CASSLVTSGNEQYF,TGTGCCAGCAGCTTAGTAACTAGCGGCAATGAGCAGTACTTC
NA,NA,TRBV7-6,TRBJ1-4,CASSLAVLGRSVQKLFF,TGTGCCAGCAGCTTAGCCGTTCTAGGGCGGTCGGTACAAAAACTGTTTTTT
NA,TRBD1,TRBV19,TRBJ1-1,CASSISDRMNTEAFF,TGTGCCAGTAGTATCTCGGACAGGATGAACACTGAAGCTTTCTTT
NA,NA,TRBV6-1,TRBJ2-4,CASGVGAKDIQYF,TGTGCCAGTGGAGTAGGGGCAAAGGACATTCAGTACTTC
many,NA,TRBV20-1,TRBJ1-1,CSARDMNTEAFF,TGCAGTGCTAGAGACATGAACACTGAAGCTTTCTTT
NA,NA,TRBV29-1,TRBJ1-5,CSVEAGRGRFNQPQHF,TGCAGCGTTGAAGCGGGCAGGGGCCGTTTCAATCAGCCCCAGCATTTT
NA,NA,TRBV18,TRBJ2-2,CASSPKTAQTGELFF,TGTGCCAGCTCACCTAAGACGGCTCAGACCGGGGAGCTGTTTTTT
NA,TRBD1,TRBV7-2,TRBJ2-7,CASSFRQGVGYEQYF,TGTGCCAGCAGCTTTAGACAGGGGGTGGGATACGAGCAGTACTTC
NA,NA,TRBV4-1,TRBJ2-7,CASSPGRGRYYEQYF,TGCGCCAGCAGCCCCGGGAGGGGGCGATACTACGAGCAGTACTTC
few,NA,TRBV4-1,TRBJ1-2,CASSQKGLNGYTF,TGCGCCAGCAGCCAGAAGGGTCTCAATGGCTACACCTTC
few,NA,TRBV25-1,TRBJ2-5,CASSDYRTTPGTQYF,TGTGCCAGCAGTGACTATAGAACGACCCCCGGGACCCAGTACTTC
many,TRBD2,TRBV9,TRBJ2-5,CASSRGFSGNYQETQYF,TGTGCCAGCAGTAGAGGATTTAGCGGGAACTACCAAGAGACCCAGTACTTC
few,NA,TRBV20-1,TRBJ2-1,CSARVPSRRNEQFF,TGCAGTGCTAGAGTCCCCTCTAGACGCAATGAGCAGTTCTTC
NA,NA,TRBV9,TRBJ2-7,CASSATRGNEQYF,TGTGCCAGCAGCGCCACCCGGGGGAACGAGCAGTACTTC
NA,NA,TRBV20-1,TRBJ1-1,CSAYASSNTEAFF,TGCAGTGCTTACGCATCCAGCAACACTGAAGCTTTCTTT
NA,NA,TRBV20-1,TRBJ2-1,CSAPTRTPNEQFF,TGCAGTGCCCCGACTAGAACCCCAAATGAGCAGTTCTTC
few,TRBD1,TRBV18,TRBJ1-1,CASSQQGARPEAFF,TGTGCCAGCTCTCAACAGGGGGCGCGGCCTGAAGCTTTCTTT
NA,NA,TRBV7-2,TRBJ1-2,CASSLGVYLRGYTF,TGTGCCAGCAGCTTAGGGGTCTACTTGCGTGGCTACACCTTC
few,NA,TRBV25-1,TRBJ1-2,CASSDGDPNYGYTF,TGTGCCAGCAGTGATGGGGACCCTAACTATGGCTACACCTTC
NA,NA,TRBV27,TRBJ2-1,CASSLSPPWTLGPLQFF,TGTGCCAGCAGTTTATCCCCACCATGGACTCTGGGTCCATTGCAGTTCTTC
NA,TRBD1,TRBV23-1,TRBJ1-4,CASSQGDRGRTPPTNEKLFF,TGCGCCAGCAGTCAAGGTGACAGGGGGCGGACTCCTCCAACTAATGAAAAACTGTTTTTT